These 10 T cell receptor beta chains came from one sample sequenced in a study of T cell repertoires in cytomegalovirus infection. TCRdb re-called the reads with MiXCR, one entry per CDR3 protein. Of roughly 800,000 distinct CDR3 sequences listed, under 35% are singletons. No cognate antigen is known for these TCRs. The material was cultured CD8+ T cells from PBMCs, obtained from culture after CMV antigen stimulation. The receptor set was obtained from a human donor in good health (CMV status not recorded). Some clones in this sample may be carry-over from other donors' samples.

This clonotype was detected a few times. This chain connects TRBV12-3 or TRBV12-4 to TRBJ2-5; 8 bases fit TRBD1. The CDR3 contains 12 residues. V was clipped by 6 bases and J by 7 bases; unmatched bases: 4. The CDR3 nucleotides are TGTGCCAGCAGCCAGGGGGCCGGGACCCAGTACTTC. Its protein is CASSQGAGTQYF.

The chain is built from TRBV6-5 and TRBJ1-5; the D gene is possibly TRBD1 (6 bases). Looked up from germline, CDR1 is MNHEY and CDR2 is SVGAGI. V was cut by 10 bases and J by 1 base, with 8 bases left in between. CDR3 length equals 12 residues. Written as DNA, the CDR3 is TGTGCCACCGGACAGAGCAATCAGCCCCAGCATTTT. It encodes CATGQSNQPQHF.

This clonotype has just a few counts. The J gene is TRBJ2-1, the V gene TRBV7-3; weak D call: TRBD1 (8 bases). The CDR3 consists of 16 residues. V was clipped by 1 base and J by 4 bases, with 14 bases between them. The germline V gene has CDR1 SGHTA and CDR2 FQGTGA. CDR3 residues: CASSLSGGQVYNEQFF. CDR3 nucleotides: TGTGCCAGCAGCTTAAGCGGGGGACAGGTTTACAATGAGCAGTTCTTC.

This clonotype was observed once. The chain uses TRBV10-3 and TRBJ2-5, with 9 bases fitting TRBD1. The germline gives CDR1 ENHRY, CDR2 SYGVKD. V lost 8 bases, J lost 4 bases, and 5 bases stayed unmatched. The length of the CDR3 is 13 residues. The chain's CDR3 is CAIRDRGAETQYF. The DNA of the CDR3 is TGTGCCATCCGAGACAGGGGGGCAGAGACCCAGTACTTC.

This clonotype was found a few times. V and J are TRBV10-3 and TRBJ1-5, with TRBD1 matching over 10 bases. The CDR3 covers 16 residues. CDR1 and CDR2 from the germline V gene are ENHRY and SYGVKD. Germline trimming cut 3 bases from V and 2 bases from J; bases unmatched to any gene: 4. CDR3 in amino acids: CAISDVGTGGNQPQHF. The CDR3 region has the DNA TGTGCCATCAGTGACGTTGGGACAGGGGGCAATCAGCCCCAGCATTTT.

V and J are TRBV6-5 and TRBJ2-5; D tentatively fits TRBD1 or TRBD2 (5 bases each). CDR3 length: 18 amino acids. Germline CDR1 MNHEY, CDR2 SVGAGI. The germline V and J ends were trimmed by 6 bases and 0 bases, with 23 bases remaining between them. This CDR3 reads CASSALGPHIIDQETQYF. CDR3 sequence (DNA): TGTGCCAGCAGCGCATTGGGACCCCATATTATCGACCAAGAGACCCAGTACTTC.

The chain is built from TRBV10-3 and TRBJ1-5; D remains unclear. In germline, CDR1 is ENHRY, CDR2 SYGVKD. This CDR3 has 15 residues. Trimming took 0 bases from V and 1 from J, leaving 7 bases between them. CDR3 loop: CAISESGKSNQPQHF. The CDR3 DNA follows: TGTGCCATCAGTGAGTCGGGGAAGAGCAATCAGCCCCAGCATTTT.

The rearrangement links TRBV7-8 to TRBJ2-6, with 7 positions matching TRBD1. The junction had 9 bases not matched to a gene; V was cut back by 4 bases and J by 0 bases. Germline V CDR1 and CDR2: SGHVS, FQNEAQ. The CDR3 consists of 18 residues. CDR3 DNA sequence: TGTGCCAGCAGCTCCCGACAGGGACAAGCCTCTGGGGCCAACGTCCTGACTTTC. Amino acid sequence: CASSSRQGQASGANVLTF.

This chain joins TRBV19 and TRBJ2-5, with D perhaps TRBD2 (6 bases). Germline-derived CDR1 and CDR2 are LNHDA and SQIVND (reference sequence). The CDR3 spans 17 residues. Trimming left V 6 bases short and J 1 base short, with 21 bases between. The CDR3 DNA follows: TGTGCCAGTAGCATTGGGGGAGGTGAGGACTCCCAAGAGACCCAGTACTTC. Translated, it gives CASSIGGGEDSQETQYF.

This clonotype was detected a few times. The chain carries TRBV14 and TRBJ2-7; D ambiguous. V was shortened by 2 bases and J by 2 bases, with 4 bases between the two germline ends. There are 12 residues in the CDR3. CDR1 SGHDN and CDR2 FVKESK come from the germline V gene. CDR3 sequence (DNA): TGTGCCAGCAGCCAATGGGCCTACGAGCAGTACTTC. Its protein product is CASSQWAYEQYF.